The entry that follows covers one T cell receptor beta chain sequence. This entry is derived from a study of blood T cell repertoires in COVID-19. Study details: Acute-phase and convalescent COVID-19 samples originated in the United States, Italy and Spain.

Study processing details: By means of reference gene primer amplification, nucleated cell counts were estimated. The data were produced by immunoSEQ multiplex PCR, yet TCRdb's version contains in-frame clones alone and is incomplete. V, J and clone size were drawn from that table, and D and trimming were deduced from the DNA. Found here are under 200,000 clones, 81% of them singletons; the top ten hold 5.6%. The CDR3 is 15 residues long. V lost 1 base and J lost 5, with 15 bases in between. Germline CDR1 and CDR2: SGHRS and YFSETQ. Assignment of participants to cohorts was predicated upon participant-reported clinical history.

Sequenced material: PBMCs or T cells enriched from blood (not recorded which). The sequence derives from a woman between 40 and 50 years old with acute COVID-19. This chain links TRBV5-1 with TRBJ1-2; unclear D gene. This chain's CDR3 is CASSLLSRELYGYTF. CDR3 coding DNA: TGCGCCAGCAGCTTGTTGTCCCGGGAGCTTTATGGCTACACCTTC.